These T cell receptor beta chains were read from a single sample in a study of control samples from healthy donors and cancer patients. Some clones are missing from TCRdb's copy, which holds only in-frame ones; the method was immunoSEQ multiplex PCR. The table shows approximately 100,000 clones, with just over 90% occurring only once. Sequencing was carried out using blood. These receptors came from a human donor in good health. The donor label of this sample is uncertain. Each CDR3 is given with its conserved first and last residue. A D gene is named only where the DNA matches it firmly. Size tells how often a clone was seen (once, few, many) or the class of an expanded clone, and some rows leave it out.

>TRBD1|.|TRBV18|TRBJ1-1
CASSPPGGATEAFF
TGTGCCAGCTCACCACCAGGGGGCGCAACTGAAGCTTTCTTT
>TRBD1|once|TRBV2|TRBJ1-2
CASSAGTGGLGYTF
TGTGCCAGCAGTGCCGGGACAGGGGGCCTGGGCTACACCTTC
>.|few|TRBV3-1/TRBV3-2|TRBJ1-5
CASSLGTPNQPQHF
TGTGCCAGCAGCCTCGGGACTCCCAATCAGCCCCAGCATTTT
>.|few|TRBV4-2|TRBJ2-5
CASSQDSSQETQYF
TGTGCCAGCAGCCAAGATTCCTCGCAAGAGACCCAGTACTTC
>.|.|TRBV5-1|TRBJ1-2
CASSRDTQGGYTF
TGCGCCAGCAGCAGAGACACACAGGGAGGCTACACCTTC
>.|once|TRBV7-2|TRBJ1-6
CASSLDSAGNSPLHF
TGTGCCAGCAGCTTAGATTCGGCAGGGAATTCACCCCTCCACTTT
>.|.|TRBV5-1|TRBJ1-4
CASSPDSNEKLFF
TGCGCCAGCAGTCCGGATAGTAATGAAAAACTGTTTTTT
>TRBD2|.|TRBV5-6|TRBJ2-2
CASRFTSGGGGELFF
TGTGCCAGCAGATTTACTAGCGGGGGGGGCGGGGAGCTGTTTTTT
>.|.|TRBV30|TRBJ1-2
CAWSPNGAYGYTF
TGTGCCTGGAGTCCTAACGGAGCCTATGGCTACACCTTC
>.|.|TRBV6-1|TRBJ1-4
CASSEGQGYEKLFF
TGTGCCAGCAGTGAAGGGCAGGGGTATGAAAAACTGTTTTTT
>.|.|TRBV27|TRBJ2-1
CASSLQAGLGGSRSYNEQFF
TGTGCCAGCAGTTTACAGGCGGGTTTGGGGGGCTCCCGCTCCTACAATGAGCAGTTCTTC
>.|.|TRBV5-4|TRBJ2-7
CASRPAGSYEQYF
TGTGCCAGCAGACCGGCAGGCTCCTACGAGCAGTACTTC
>.|.|TRBV7-2|TRBJ2-1
CASSLGRRSPFNEQFF
TGTGCCAGCAGCTTAGGTCGCCGGTCTCCCTTTAATGAGCAGTTCTTC
>.|.|TRBV19|TRBJ1-2
CASSISGRDYGYTF
TGTGCCAGTAGTATTTCGGGACGGGACTATGGCTACACCTTC